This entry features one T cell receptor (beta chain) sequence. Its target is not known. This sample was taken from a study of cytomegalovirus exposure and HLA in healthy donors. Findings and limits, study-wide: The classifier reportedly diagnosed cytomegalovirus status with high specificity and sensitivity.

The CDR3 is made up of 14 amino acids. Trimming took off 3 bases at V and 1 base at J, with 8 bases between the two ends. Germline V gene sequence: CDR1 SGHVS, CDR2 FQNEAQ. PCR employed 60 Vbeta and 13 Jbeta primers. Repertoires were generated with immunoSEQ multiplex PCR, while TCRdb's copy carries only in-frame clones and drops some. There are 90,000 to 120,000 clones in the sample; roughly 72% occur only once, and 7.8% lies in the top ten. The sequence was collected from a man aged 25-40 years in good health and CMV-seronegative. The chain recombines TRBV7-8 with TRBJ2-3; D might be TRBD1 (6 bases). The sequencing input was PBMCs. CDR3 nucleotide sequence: TGTGCCAGCAGCTTGGGGGCACGCACAGATACGCAGTATTTT. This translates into CASSLGARTDTQYF.